The rows below give T cell receptor beta chains drawn from one sample of a study of control samples from healthy donors and cancer patients. TCRdb's copy holds only in-frame clones and misses some; the assay was immunoSEQ multiplex PCR. The table lists around 100,000 clones, around 90% of them singletons. The specimen sequenced was blood. These receptors all come from a man aged 25 to 45 in good health. Each CDR3 is given with its conserved first and last residue. Each record gives: D gene, clone size, V gene, J gene, CDR3 DNA, CDR3 protein. A D gene is named only where the DNA matches it firmly. Size is stated for part of the rows, as once, few or many counts, or as a class when the clone is expanded.

D gene: -
clone size: -
V gene: TRBV6-5
J gene: TRBJ2-7
CDR3 DNA: TGTGCCAGCAGTTACTCGAGGTGGGGTTCTGACGAGCAGTACTTC
CDR3 protein: CASSYSRWGSDEQYF

D gene: -
clone size: -
V gene: TRBV12-3/TRBV12-4
J gene: TRBJ1-4
CDR3 DNA: TGTGCCAGCAGTTTTAGTGTCAGGGAAAAACTGTTTTTT
CDR3 protein: CASSFSVREKLFF

D gene: -
clone size: -
V gene: TRBV5-4
J gene: TRBJ2-7
CDR3 DNA: TGTGCCAGCAGCGTCCGGGACCCTATGCCGCAGTACTTC
CDR3 protein: CASSVRDPMPQYF

D gene: -
clone size: -
V gene: TRBV29-1
J gene: TRBJ2-7
CDR3 DNA: TGCAGCGTTGGAAGAGGGGCATACGAGCAGTACTTC
CDR3 protein: CSVGRGAYEQYF

D gene: TRBD1
clone size: once
V gene: TRBV23-1
J gene: TRBJ2-3
CDR3 DNA: TGCGCCAGCAGTCAAACCGCCCCGGGACAGGGTATTGTAGATACGCAGTATTTT
CDR3 protein: CASSQTAPGQGIVDTQYF

D gene: -
clone size: few
V gene: TRBV4-1
J gene: TRBJ1-5
CDR3 DNA: TGCGCCAGCAGCCAAGAGGAGACAAGTCATCAGCCCCAGCATTTT
CDR3 protein: CASSQEETSHQPQHF

D gene: -
clone size: -
V gene: TRBV6-6
J gene: TRBJ1-3
CDR3 DNA: TGTGCCAGCAGTTACTCGGGGTACGGAAACACCATATATTTT
CDR3 protein: CASSYSGYGNTIYF

D gene: TRBD2
clone size: -
V gene: TRBV5-4
J gene: TRBJ2-1
CDR3 DNA: TGTGCCAGCAGCTTGATCATAGGCGGGAGGTACGAGAGCTCCTACAATGAGCAGTTCTTC
CDR3 protein: CASSLIIGGRYESSYNEQFF

D gene: TRBD2
clone size: -
V gene: TRBV3-1/TRBV3-2
J gene: TRBJ2-3
CDR3 DNA: TGTGCCAGCAGCCAGGCGGGAGAACGGGATACGCAGTATTTT
CDR3 protein: CASSQAGERDTQYF

D gene: -
clone size: -
V gene: TRBV19
J gene: TRBJ1-2
CDR3 DNA: TGTGCCAGTAGTATTGGTCACTCCGGCGATGGCTACACCTTC
CDR3 protein: CASSIGHSGDGYTF

D gene: TRBD2
clone size: once
V gene: TRBV27
J gene: TRBJ2-7
CDR3 DNA: TGTGCCAGCAGTTCCGGGACTAGCGGGAGTATGGGCGAGCAGTACTTC
CDR3 protein: CASSSGTSGSMGEQYF

D gene: -
clone size: -
V gene: TRBV6-1
J gene: TRBJ2-7
CDR3 DNA: TGTGCCAGCAGTGAAGGCCATACGAGGGAGCAGTACTTC
CDR3 protein: CASSEGHTREQYF

D gene: TRBD2
clone size: -
V gene: TRBV4-3
J gene: TRBJ2-1
CDR3 DNA: TGCGCCAGCAGCCAATTCGCTAGCGGATACAATGAGCAGTTCTTC
CDR3 protein: CASSQFASGYNEQFF

D gene: TRBD1
clone size: -
V gene: TRBV27
J gene: TRBJ2-2
CDR3 DNA: TGTGCCAGCAGTTTCCGACAGGGAAGCACCGGGGAGCTGTTTTTT
CDR3 protein: CASSFRQGSTGELFF

D gene: -
clone size: few
V gene: TRBV27
J gene: TRBJ2-1
CDR3 DNA: TGTGCCAGCAGTTGGCTACCTAGTCCAGATGAGCAGTTCTTC
CDR3 protein: CASSWLPSPDEQFF

D gene: -
clone size: -
V gene: TRBV12-3/TRBV12-4
J gene: TRBJ1-2
CDR3 DNA: TGTGCCAGCAGTTCTCTCTATGGCTACACCTTC
CDR3 protein: CASSSLYGYTF

D gene: TRBD2
clone size: once
V gene: TRBV11-2
J gene: TRBJ2-7
CDR3 DNA: TGTGCCAGCAGCCCCGACCAGGGCGGGGGAGTGTACGAGCAGTACTTC
CDR3 protein: CASSPDQGGGVYEQYF

D gene: TRBD2
clone size: -
V gene: TRBV5-4
J gene: TRBJ2-7
CDR3 DNA: TGTGCCAGCAGCTCAACGACTAGCGGGACGTACGAGCAGTACTTC
CDR3 protein: CASSSTTSGTYEQYF

D gene: TRBD1
clone size: -
V gene: TRBV29-1
J gene: TRBJ2-5
CDR3 DNA: TGCAGCGCCTGGACAGGTCAAGAGACCCAGTACTTC
CDR3 protein: CSAWTGQETQYF

D gene: -
clone size: few
V gene: TRBV29-1
J gene: TRBJ2-3
CDR3 DNA: TGCAGCGTGAAGGGGGGCAGGAGCACAGATACGCAGTATTTT
CDR3 protein: CSVKGGRSTDTQYF

D gene: -
clone size: -
V gene: TRBV5-6
J gene: TRBJ1-5
CDR3 DNA: TGTGCCAGCAGCTTGGCTGTTGGGGGTAGCAATCAGCCCCAGCATTTT
CDR3 protein: CASSLAVGGSNQPQHF

D gene: TRBD1
clone size: -
V gene: TRBV24-1
J gene: TRBJ2-1
CDR3 DNA: TGCGCCACCAGTGTTACCGGGACAGGGGACAATGAGCAGTTCTTC
CDR3 protein: CATSVTGTGDNEQFF

D gene: -
clone size: few
V gene: TRBV7-6
J gene: TRBJ2-5
CDR3 DNA: TGTGCCAGCAGCTTAGGACAAGAGACCCAGTACTTC
CDR3 protein: CASSLGQETQYF

D gene: -
clone size: -
V gene: TRBV7-6
J gene: TRBJ1-5
CDR3 DNA: TGTGCCAGCAGCTTAGCGGCTCTGGAGCAGCCCCAGCATTTT
CDR3 protein: CASSLAALEQPQHF

D gene: TRBD1
clone size: -
V gene: TRBV10-3
J gene: TRBJ2-2
CDR3 DNA: TGTGCCATTGGACAGGGGAACACCGGGGAGCTGTTTTTT
CDR3 protein: CAIGQGNTGELFF

D gene: -
clone size: -
V gene: TRBV28
J gene: TRBJ1-1
CDR3 DNA: TGTGCCAGCAGTACGTCCAGCATGAACACTGAAGCTTTCTTT
CDR3 protein: CASSTSSMNTEAFF

D gene: TRBD2
clone size: -
V gene: TRBV28
J gene: TRBJ2-7
CDR3 DNA: TGTGCCAGCAGCCCCGGGACTAGTTCCGTTGAGCAGTACTTC
CDR3 protein: CASSPGTSSVEQYF